These T cell receptor beta chains were read from a single sample in a study of blood T cells in healthy people across ages. MiXCR was run by TCRdb on the 5' RACE reads, yielding one entry per CDR3 protein. The table has around 1,000,000 distinct CDR3 sequences, 30% to 40% seen once. The sequenced material came from blood. The receptors originated from a man in his late teens or twenties in good health. Each CDR3 is given with its conserved first and last residue. A D gene is named only where the DNA matches it firmly. Some rows have no size entry. The others give once, few or many, or a class for an expanded clone.

J gene: TRBJ2-3
clone size: few
V gene: TRBV7-2
D gene: NA
CDR3 protein: CASSPQVGSTDTQYF
CDR3 DNA: TGTGCCAGCAGCCCCCAAGTGGGTTCCACAGATACGCAGTATTTT

J gene: TRBJ1-2
clone size: NA
V gene: TRBV29-1
D gene: NA
CDR3 protein: CSVQGDGGYTF
CDR3 DNA: TGCAGCGTACAGGGAGATGGTGGCTACACCTTC

J gene: TRBJ2-1
clone size: once
V gene: TRBV6-2/TRBV6-3
D gene: NA
CDR3 protein: CASSKGAASSYNEQFF
CDR3 DNA: TGTGCCAGCAGCAAAGGGGCCGCGAGCTCCTACAATGAGCAGTTCTTC

J gene: TRBJ1-1
clone size: NA
V gene: TRBV28
D gene: NA
CDR3 protein: CASSLGKFRNTEAFF
CDR3 DNA: TGTGCCAGCAGCCTAGGGAAATTCAGGAACACTGAAGCTTTCTTT

J gene: TRBJ2-5
clone size: once
V gene: TRBV20-1
D gene: NA
CDR3 protein: CSAADNEQYF
CDR3 DNA: TGCAGTGCCGCGGACAATGAGCAGTACTTC

J gene: TRBJ1-4
clone size: few
V gene: TRBV4-2
D gene: TRBD1
CDR3 protein: CASSRGQGSREKLFF
CDR3 DNA: TGTGCCAGCAGCCGAGGACAGGGGAGTCGAGAAAAACTGTTTTTT

J gene: TRBJ1-6
clone size: NA
V gene: TRBV5-1
D gene: NA
CDR3 protein: CASREGWDSPLHF
CDR3 DNA: TGCGCCAGCAGAGAGGGCTGGGATTCACCCCTCCACTTT

J gene: TRBJ1-1
clone size: NA
V gene: TRBV20-1
D gene: NA
CDR3 protein: CSAPTDDYAEAFF
CDR3 DNA: TGCAGTGCCCCCACAGACGATTACGCTGAAGCTTTCTTT

J gene: TRBJ1-4
clone size: NA
V gene: TRBV20-1
D gene: NA
CDR3 protein: CSATREGEKLFF
CDR3 DNA: TGCAGTGCAACCCGGGAAGGGGAAAAACTGTTTTTT

J gene: TRBJ1-6
clone size: NA
V gene: TRBV19
D gene: NA
CDR3 protein: CASSIGAPEVFVGSPLHF
CDR3 DNA: TGTGCCAGTAGTATAGGGGCCCCGGAGGTCTTTGTCGGTTCACCCCTCCACTTT

J gene: TRBJ1-2
clone size: NA
V gene: TRBV4-3
D gene: NA
CDR3 protein: CASSQARTAYGYTF
CDR3 DNA: TGCGCCAGCAGCCAAGCCCGGACAGCCTATGGCTACACCTTC

J gene: TRBJ1-1
clone size: NA
V gene: TRBV10-3
D gene: NA
CDR3 protein: CAISGGQGSLNTEAFF
CDR3 DNA: TGTGCCATCAGTGGTGGGCAGGGCTCGCTGAACACTGAAGCTTTCTTT

J gene: TRBJ1-2
clone size: NA
V gene: TRBV5-1
D gene: TRBD1
CDR3 protein: CASSFIYNRDSLRYGYTF
CDR3 DNA: TGCGCCAGCAGCTTCATATATAACCGGGACAGCCTGCGTTATGGCTACACCTTC

J gene: TRBJ1-3
clone size: NA
V gene: TRBV7-9
D gene: TRBD1
CDR3 protein: CASSQRRDSDSGNTIYF
CDR3 DNA: TGTGCCAGCAGCCAACGCCGGGACAGCGACTCTGGAAACACCATATATTTT

J gene: TRBJ1-5
clone size: NA
V gene: TRBV7-2
D gene: NA
CDR3 protein: CASSIPPRPQHF
CDR3 DNA: TGTGCCAGCAGCATTCCTCCCCGGCCCCAGCATTTT

J gene: TRBJ2-5
clone size: few
V gene: TRBV2
D gene: NA
CDR3 protein: CATHLDPSQETQYF
CDR3 DNA: TGTGCCACTCACTTGGACCCCTCCCAAGAGACCCAGTACTTC

J gene: TRBJ1-6
clone size: few
V gene: TRBV18
D gene: NA
CDR3 protein: CASSPQEGLRSPLHF
CDR3 DNA: TGTGCCAGCTCACCACAAGAGGGTTTGCGTTCACCCCTCCACTTT

J gene: TRBJ1-4
clone size: NA
V gene: TRBV29-1
D gene: NA
CDR3 protein: CSVATTKRVIGPNEKLFF
CDR3 DNA: TGCAGCGTTGCCACCACAAAGAGGGTCATAGGGCCTAATGAAAAACTGTTTTTT

J gene: TRBJ2-5
clone size: NA
V gene: TRBV12-3/TRBV12-4
D gene: NA
CDR3 protein: CASSADRLNEQYF
CDR3 DNA: TGTGCCAGCAGTGCGGACCGTCTCAATGAGCAGTACTTC

J gene: TRBJ2-2
clone size: NA
V gene: TRBV7-2
D gene: TRBD2
CDR3 protein: CASSQPRDSGGGTGELFF
CDR3 DNA: TGTGCCAGCAGCCAACCTCGAGATAGCGGGGGGGGAACCGGGGAGCTGTTTTTT

J gene: TRBJ2-3
clone size: NA
V gene: TRBV28
D gene: TRBD1
CDR3 protein: CASSIPRDSWTGTQYF
CDR3 DNA: TGTGCCAGCAGCATTCCCCGGGACAGCTGGACAGGTACGCAGTATTTT

J gene: TRBJ2-1
clone size: NA
V gene: TRBV7-2
D gene: NA
CDR3 protein: CASSLGAGSSYNEQFF
CDR3 DNA: TGTGCCAGCAGCTTAGGGGCAGGGAGCTCCTACAATGAGCAGTTCTTC

J gene: TRBJ2-5
clone size: few
V gene: TRBV6-2/TRBV6-3
D gene: NA
CDR3 protein: CASRDTNQETQYF
CDR3 DNA: TGTGCCAGCAGAGACACCAACCAAGAGACCCAGTACTTC

J gene: TRBJ2-2
clone size: NA
V gene: TRBV18
D gene: TRBD1
CDR3 protein: CASSPSDRTGELFF
CDR3 DNA: TGTGCCAGCTCACCTTCGGACAGGACCGGGGAGCTGTTTTTT

J gene: TRBJ2-7
clone size: few
V gene: TRBV3-1
D gene: NA
CDR3 protein: CASSHLSGEQYF
CDR3 DNA: TGTGCCAGCAGCCACCTGAGTGGCGAGCAGTACTTC

J gene: TRBJ2-5
clone size: NA
V gene: TRBV9
D gene: NA
CDR3 protein: CAGSEDQETQYF
CDR3 DNA: TGTGCCGGCAGCGAGGACCAAGAGACCCAGTACTTC

J gene: TRBJ2-1
clone size: NA
V gene: TRBV20-1
D gene: NA
CDR3 protein: CSARVQGPYNEQFF
CDR3 DNA: TGCAGTGCTAGAGTACAGGGTCCCTACAATGAGCAGTTCTTC

J gene: TRBJ2-5
clone size: NA
V gene: TRBV12-3/TRBV12-4
D gene: NA
CDR3 protein: CASNVGASEETQYF
CDR3 DNA: TGTGCCAGCAATGTGGGGGCCAGCGAGGAGACCCAGTACTTC

J gene: TRBJ2-1
clone size: few
V gene: TRBV7-2
D gene: TRBD1
CDR3 protein: CASSFNTQGGNEQFF
CDR3 DNA: TGTGCCAGCAGCTTTAACACACAGGGGGGCAATGAGCAGTTCTTC

J gene: TRBJ2-3
clone size: few
V gene: TRBV4-1
D gene: NA
CDR3 protein: CASSQVTVSDTQYF
CDR3 DNA: TGCGCCAGCAGCCAAGTCACTGTCTCAGATACGCAGTATTTT

J gene: TRBJ1-2
clone size: NA
V gene: TRBV2
D gene: TRBD1
CDR3 protein: CASSDPTGGVTNYGYTF
CDR3 DNA: TGTGCCAGCAGTGACCCGACAGGGGGCGTAACTAACTATGGCTACACCTTC

J gene: TRBJ2-3
clone size: NA
V gene: TRBV20-1
D gene: TRBD1
CDR3 protein: CSARADRERDTQYF
CDR3 DNA: TGCAGTGCTAGAGCGGACAGGGAGAGAGATACGCAGTATTTT

J gene: TRBJ2-1
clone size: many
V gene: TRBV29-1
D gene: NA
CDR3 protein: CSAIRDEQFF
CDR3 DNA: TGCAGCGCCATAAGGGATGAGCAGTTCTTC

J gene: TRBJ1-1
clone size: once
V gene: TRBV12-3/TRBV12-4
D gene: TRBD1
CDR3 protein: CAGSLGTGENTEAFF
CDR3 DNA: TGTGCCGGCAGTTTGGGGACAGGGGAAAACACTGAAGCTTTCTTT

J gene: TRBJ1-1
clone size: NA
V gene: TRBV7-9
D gene: NA
CDR3 protein: CASSANWGTEAFF
CDR3 DNA: TGTGCCAGCAGCGCGAACTGGGGGACTGAAGCTTTCTTT

J gene: TRBJ2-7
clone size: few
V gene: TRBV4-3
D gene: NA
CDR3 protein: CASSQEAATPYEQYF
CDR3 DNA: TGCGCCAGCAGCCAAGAGGCAGCAACCCCCTACGAGCAGTACTTC

J gene: TRBJ1-2
clone size: few
V gene: TRBV27
D gene: NA
CDR3 protein: CASSLRGGRNGYTF
CDR3 DNA: TGTGCCAGCAGTCTTCGTGGAGGTCGGAATGGCTACACCTTC

J gene: TRBJ1-2
clone size: few
V gene: TRBV20-1
D gene: TRBD1
CDR3 protein: CSAPLRGLAYGYTF
CDR3 DNA: TGCAGTGCGCCCCTCAGGGGGCTCGCCTATGGCTACACCTTC

J gene: TRBJ1-1
clone size: few
V gene: TRBV20-1
D gene: NA
CDR3 protein: CSARDQQGGDTEAFF
CDR3 DNA: TGCAGTGCTAGAGATCAGCAGGGAGGCGACACTGAAGCTTTCTTT

J gene: TRBJ1-5
clone size: once
V gene: TRBV4-3
D gene: NA
CDR3 protein: CASSQDFFRGNQPQHF
CDR3 DNA: TGCGCCAGCAGCCAAGATTTTTTCAGGGGTAATCAGCCCCAGCATTTT

J gene: TRBJ1-2
clone size: NA
V gene: TRBV7-8
D gene: NA
CDR3 protein: CASSLDGWSGYTF
CDR3 DNA: TGTGCCAGCAGCTTAGATGGGTGGAGCGGCTACACCTTC

J gene: TRBJ2-5
clone size: NA
V gene: TRBV6-6
D gene: NA
CDR3 protein: CASSYSRNERYF
CDR3 DNA: TGTGCCAGCAGTTACTCTCGCAATGAGCGGTACTTC

J gene: TRBJ2-3
clone size: NA
V gene: TRBV24-1
D gene: NA
CDR3 protein: CATSDSNTDTQYF
CDR3 DNA: TGTGCCACCAGTGATTCGAACACAGATACGCAGTATTTT

J gene: TRBJ2-2
clone size: many
V gene: TRBV4-3
D gene: TRBD2
CDR3 protein: CASSQGTSGGVGGELFF
CDR3 DNA: TGCGCCAGCAGCCAAGGGACTAGCGGGGGAGTAGGCGGGGAGCTGTTTTTT

J gene: TRBJ2-3
clone size: few
V gene: TRBV18
D gene: NA
CDR3 protein: CASSPFAGRDTQYF
CDR3 DNA: TGTGCCAGCTCACCTTTCGCAGGGAGGGATACGCAGTATTTT

J gene: TRBJ2-6
clone size: many
V gene: TRBV29-1
D gene: TRBD1
CDR3 protein: CSVERWTGSGANVLTF
CDR3 DNA: TGCAGCGTTGAGAGATGGACAGGGTCTGGGGCCAACGTCCTGACTTTC

J gene: TRBJ1-3
clone size: few
V gene: TRBV10-3
D gene: NA
CDR3 protein: CAIRDGSSGNTIYF
CDR3 DNA: TGTGCCATCAGAGACGGGAGCTCTGGAAACACCATATATTTT

J gene: TRBJ2-3
clone size: NA
V gene: TRBV7-9
D gene: NA
CDR3 protein: CASSLVGVGSLDTQYF
CDR3 DNA: TGTGCCAGCAGCTTAGTGGGCGTCGGATCTTTGGATACGCAGTATTTT

J gene: TRBJ2-5
clone size: NA
V gene: TRBV20-1
D gene: NA
CDR3 protein: CSAGGGVETQYF
CDR3 DNA: TGCAGTGCTGGGGGAGGTGTGGAGACCCAGTACTTC

J gene: TRBJ2-2
clone size: NA
V gene: TRBV9
D gene: NA
CDR3 protein: CASSVESGTGELFF
CDR3 DNA: TGTGCCAGCAGCGTAGAAAGCGGGACCGGGGAGCTGTTTTTT